These T cell receptor beta chains were read from a single sample in a study of blood T cells in healthy people across ages. TCRdb analysed the 5' RACE reads with MiXCR anew, one entry per CDR3 protein. The data show 1.8 million or so distinct CDR3 sequences, approximately 39% seen once. The sample comprised blood. Receptors were obtained from a human donor in good health. The CDR3 runs from the conserved cysteine through the conserved F or W. D genes are given only for firm matches. Rows give clone size only sometimes, using once, few, many, or a class for an expanded clone.

TRBV5-1,TRBD2,few,TRBJ2-1,20,TGCGCCAGCACCCCACGCGGGCTAGCGGGGGGCCAGCTTCTATACAATGAGCAGTTCTTC,CASTPRGLAGGQLLYNEQFF
TRBV4-3,TRBD1,NA,TRBJ2-1,15,TGCGCCAGCAGCCAAGGGGACAGTAAGTACAATGAGCAGTTCTTC,CASSQGDSKYNEQFF
TRBV4-1,NA,few,TRBJ2-7,15,TGCGCCAGCAGTCTCATAGATACTGAGACCTACGAGCAGTACTTC,CASSLIDTETYEQYF
TRBV2,NA,NA,TRBJ2-5,12,TGTGCCAGCAAGTCTAGCCAAGAGACCCAGTACTTC,CASKSSQETQYF
TRBV7-2,TRBD2,NA,TRBJ2-3,17,TGTGCCAGCAGCTCCACTAGCGGGGGAGCCCACTTCGATACGCAGTATTTT,CASSSTSGGAHFDTQYF
TRBV12-3/TRBV12-4,TRBD1,NA,TRBJ2-1,15,TGTGCCAGCAGAGCCCGACAGGGGGCAGGAAATGAGCAGTTCTTC,CASRARQGAGNEQFF
TRBV7-9,NA,NA,TRBJ2-1,14,TGTGCCAGCAGCTTAGCAGTGAGGGACAATGAGCAGTTCTTC,CASSLAVRDNEQFF
TRBV6-1,NA,few,TRBJ2-5,16,TGTGCCAGCAGTGAAGCAGGTTGGGAGATCCAAGAGACCCAGTACTTC,CASSEAGWEIQETQYF
TRBV7-2,NA,few,TRBJ2-7,17,TGTGCCAGCAGCTTAAGAGTTTCGGGACACCCATCCTACGAGCAGTACTTC,CASSLRVSGHPSYEQYF
TRBV7-2,NA,few,TRBJ1-2,14,TGTGCCAGCAGCTTAGAATTGGCTGACTATGGCTACACCTTC,CASSLELADYGYTF
TRBV11-2,NA,NA,TRBJ1-1,15,TGTGCCAGCAGCTTAGATCCGGGAGAGAACACTGAAGCTTTCTTT,CASSLDPGENTEAFF
TRBV3-1,NA,NA,TRBJ2-5,16,TGTGCCAGCAGCCAAGCTTCTCCGGGACGTGGGGAGACCCAGTACTTC,CASSQASPGRGETQYF
TRBV12-3/TRBV12-4,NA,many,TRBJ2-7,11,TGTGCCAGCAGGTCGGGGATTAAGCAGTACTTC,CASRSGIKQYF
TRBV7-2,TRBD1,few,TRBJ2-1,15,TGTGCCAGCAGCCGGACAGGGCTGAGATACAATGAGCAGTTCTTC,CASSRTGLRYNEQFF
TRBV2,NA,once,TRBJ2-5,15,TGTGCCAGCAGTGACGGCGGGGGCCCCGGAGAGACCCAGTACTTC,CASSDGGGPGETQYF
TRBV4-1,NA,NA,TRBJ1-2,16,TGCGCCAGCAGCCAAGTGACCGGGGTCGCTAACTATGGCTACACCTTC,CASSQVTGVANYGYTF
TRBV12-3/TRBV12-4,NA,NA,TRBJ1-1,14,TGTGCCAGCAGCCCCTTGGGGGGCGGAACTGAAGCTTTCTTT,CASSPLGGGTEAFF
TRBV15,NA,NA,TRBJ2-1,14,TGTGCCACCAGCAGAGCCCAAAGGGGGAATGAGCAGTTCTTC,CATSRAQRGNEQFF
TRBV4-2,NA,NA,TRBJ1-1,16,TGTGCCAGCAGCCAAGAATTTAGGTTAGAAAACACTGAAGCTTTCTTT,CASSQEFRLENTEAFF
TRBV20-1,NA,NA,TRBJ2-7,14,TGCAGTGCTAGAGGGCACCGGAGCTCCTACGAGCAGTACTTC,CSARGHRSSYEQYF
TRBV6-6,NA,few,TRBJ1-4,17,TGTGCCAGCACCAAAAATCCTCCAGGGCGGCCCAATGAAAAACTGTTTTTT,CASTKNPPGRPNEKLFF
TRBV5-6,NA,NA,TRBJ2-5,16,TGTGCCAGCAGGAACAGACAGGCTCCTAATCGGGAGACCCAGTACTTC,CASRNRQAPNRETQYF
TRBV5-1,TRBD2,few,TRBJ2-7,15,TGCGCCAGCAGCTCGGACGGGACTAGCGGATACGAGCAGTACTTC,CASSSDGTSGYEQYF
TRBV12-3/TRBV12-4,TRBD1,few,TRBJ2-7,16,TGTGCCAGCAGTTTAGCTTGGGGACAGGGGCTGCGGGAGCAGTACTTC,CASSLAWGQGLREQYF
TRBV6-6,NA,NA,TRBJ2-7,12,TGTGCCAGCAGTTTTCTTGATGGAAAGCAGTACTTC,CASSFLDGKQYF
TRBV29-1,NA,once,TRBJ2-3,13,TGCAGCGTCAAAGGGGGAGGTCCAGATACGCAGTATTTT,CSVKGGGPDTQYF
TRBV15,NA,NA,TRBJ2-2,15,TGTGCCACCAGCAGAGACGGACTAAACACCGGGGAGCTGTTTTTT,CATSRDGLNTGELFF
TRBV5-1,TRBD1,few,TRBJ1-2,11,TGCGCCAGCAGCTTCGACAGGGATTACACCTTC,CASSFDRDYTF